Below, 26 T cell receptor beta chains from the same sample are listed, as sequenced in a study of T cell responses to AZD1222 COVID-19 vaccine. TCRdb keeps only in-frame clones here, not all; method: immunoSEQ multiplex PCR. The table has 90,000 to 150,000 clones, 86% seen once; the top ten hold 17%. This specimen was peripheral blood, taken 28 days after the second AZD1222 dose. These receptors were taken from an adult who received the AZD1222 COVID-19 vaccine.

The chain joins TRBV19 to TRBJ1-6, with D hard to call. CDR1 LNHDA and CDR2 SQIVND come from the germline V gene (reference sequence). CDR3 length: 14 residues. Trimming shortened V by 4 bases and J by 2 bases, and 6 bases separated the two germline ends. The CDR3 loop reads CASSKSPYNSPLHF. Written as DNA, the CDR3 is TGTGCCAGTAGTAAAAGCCCCTATAATTCACCCCTCCACTTT.

The CDR3 spells CASSLRRTSGRSPLYEQYF. The CDR3 nucleotides read TGTGCCAGCAGCCTGCGTCGGACTAGCGGGAGGTCACCTCTCTACGAGCAGTACTTC. V is TRBV3-1 (or the pseudogene TRBV3-2) and J is TRBJ2-7, with 14 bases matching TRBD2. Trimming took 4 bases from V and 3 from J; bases not matched to a gene: 14. Germline V CDR1 and CDR2: LGHDT, YNNKEL (reference sequence). CDR3 length: 19 residues.

This clone was recorded a few times. This chain links TRBV4-3 with TRBJ1-4; D possibly corresponds to TRBD1 (6 bases). The CDR3 has 17 residues. The V and J ends lost 0 bases and 0 bases respectively, with 11 bases between them. The germline V gene encodes CDR1 LGHNA and CDR2 YSLEER. CDR3 protein: CASSQDRWGPTNEKLFF. For the CDR3, the DNA is TGCGCCAGCAGCCAAGATCGCTGGGGGCCAACTAATGAAAAACTGTTTTTT.

The chain recombines TRBV7-9 with TRBJ2-1, with TRBD2 matching 13 bases. V dropped 5 bases and J dropped 7; count of bases not matched to a gene: 11. The CDR3 contains 17 residues. Germline loops: CDR1 SEHNR, CDR2 FQNEAQ (reference sequence). The CDR3: CASSPMWTTSGRNEQFF. CDR3 nucleotides: TGTGCCAGCAGCCCCATGTGGACGACTAGCGGGAGGAATGAGCAGTTCTTC.

V is TRBV10-3 and J is TRBJ1-2; 9 bases are a match to TRBD1. Trimming took 4 bases from V and 8 from J; bases not matched to a gene: 5. Germline assignment: CDR1 ENHRY and CDR2 SYGVKD. The CDR3 spans 13 residues. CDR3 nucleotide sequence: TGTGCCATCAGTGCCGACAGGGGGGAAGGCTACACCTTC. Amino acids: CAISADRGEGYTF.

V is TRBV6-2 or TRBV6-3 and J is TRBJ1-5; tentatively, D is TRBD1 (5 bases). Trimming took off 4 bases at V and 2 bases at J, with 18 bases between the two ends. The CDR3 is made up of 17 amino acids. The germline gives CDR1 MNHEY, CDR2 SVGEGT. This chain's CDR3 is CASSFSRHRLGNQPQHF. The CDR3 DNA is TGTGCCAGCAGTTTCTCTCGGCACAGGTTAGGCAATCAGCCCCAGCATTTT.

The sample holds a few counts of this clone. The V gene is TRBV7-2, the J gene TRBJ2-2, with D possibly being TRBD2 (6 bases). The CDR3 has 14 amino acids. Trimming took off 6 bases at V and 0 bases at J, with 8 bases between the two ends. Germline CDR1 and CDR2: SGHTA and FQGNSA. The CDR3 DNA reads TGTGCCAGCAGGAGACTAGCGAACACCGGGGAGCTGTTTTTT. This gives the protein CASRRLANTGELFF.

The rearrangement joins TRBV9 to TRBJ2-5; 7 bases match TRBD2. Germline assignment: CDR1 SGDLS and CDR2 YYNGEE. Trimming at V came to 6 bases and at J to 6 bases, leaving 14 bases not matched to a gene. This CDR3 has 15 residues. The CDR3 region has the DNA TGTGCCAGCACCAGAGAAATGGGAGGGTGGAAGACCCAGTACTTC. Translated, it gives CASTREMGGWKTQYF.

V and J are TRBV7-3 and TRBJ1-1; the D gene is possibly TRBD1 (6 bases). The germline V gene has CDR1 SGHTA and CDR2 FQGTGA. V was cut by 8 bases and J by 5 bases, with 18 bases left in between. The CDR3 spans 14 residues. CDR3 in DNA: TGTGCCAGCTCGAATGCAGGGGTTCCAACTGAAGCTTTCTTT. Protein product: CASSNAGVPTEAFF.

A single count supports this clone. The chain combines TRBV7-3 with TRBJ2-5; 10 positions match TRBD1. Germline lookup yields CDR1 SGHTA and CDR2 FQGTGA. V shed 5 bases and J 5 bases; nucleotides not matched to a gene: 2. The CDR3 contains 13 residues. The CDR3 bases are TGTGCCAGCAGCAAGGACAGGGGGGAGACCCAGTACTTC. This sequence encodes CASSKDRGETQYF.

The chain is built from TRBV24-1 and TRBJ1-2; TRBD1 matches 7 bases. The V gene end was trimmed by 6 bases and the J gene end by 8 bases; junction bases not matched to a gene: 8. This CDR3 is built from 13 residues. Germline CDR1 and CDR2: KGHDR and SFDVKD. CDR3 sequence reads: CATSPARGGGYTF. As DNA, the CDR3 is TGTGCCACCAGTCCTGCCAGGGGGGGAGGCTACACCTTC.

This clone has just one count. This chain uses TRBV7-8 with TRBJ1-6; D not certain. V was cut by 3 bases and J by 2 bases, with 11 bases left in between. CDR3 length equals 16 residues. CDR1 is SGHVS and CDR2 is FQNEAQ in the germline V gene. Here the CDR3 DNA reads TGTGCCAGCAGCTTGACCGGTACAACCTATAATTCACCCCTCCACTTT. As protein: CASSLTGTTYNSPLHF.

The V call is TRBV19, the J call TRBJ2-2, with D possibly matching TRBD2 (5 bases). Germline V gene lookup returns CDR1 LNHDA and CDR2 SQIVND (reference sequence). V was shortened by 3 bases and J by 7 bases, with 15 bases between the two germline ends. This CDR3 is 15 amino acids long. The CDR3 spells CASSIGSASGGELFF. The CDR3 nucleotides are TGTGCCAGTAGTATCGGGTCGGCCAGCGGCGGGGAGCTGTTTTTT.

V usage is TRBV6-2 or TRBV6-3 and J usage is TRBJ1-1; 9 nucleotides line up with TRBD1. The germline gives CDR1 MNHEY, CDR2 SVGEGT. After removal of 4 bases from V and 1 base from J, the junction contained 13 bases not matched to a gene. CDR3 length: 18 amino acids. The CDR3 coding sequence is TGTGCCAGCAGTTGGACCCCGGGACAGGGACTAAAGAACACTGAAGCTTTCTTT. It translates to CASSWTPGQGLKNTEAFF.

V is TRBV5-1 and J is TRBJ1-3; D remains ambiguous. The CDR3 is 15 residues long. The germline gives CDR1 SGHRS, CDR2 YFSETQ. Trimming shortened V by 0 bases and J by 0 bases, and 7 bases separated the two germline ends. The CDR3 sequence is CASSLAPSSGNTIYF. In DNA form, the CDR3 reads TGCGCCAGCAGCTTGGCCCCGAGCTCTGGAAACACCATATATTTT.

This clone was recorded only once. The V call is TRBV5-1, the J call TRBJ2-2; D could derive from TRBD1 or TRBD2 (5 bases each). Germline-derived CDR1 and CDR2 are SGHRS and YFSETQ. This CDR3 region has 19 residues. Between the trimmed V and J ends, which lost 3 bases and 2 bases, there was a span of 23 bases. Written as DNA, the CDR3 is TGCGCCAGCAGCTGGGGGTTTGGAAAAGGAACCGTTAACACCGGGGAGCTGTTTTTT. Protein sequence: CASSWGFGKGTVNTGELFF.

The V call is TRBV12-3 or TRBV12-4, the J call TRBJ2-2; D is uncertain. Trimming removed 6 bases from V and 7 bases from J, with 12 bases in between. The CDR3 extends over 13 amino acids. In DNA form, the CDR3 reads TGTGCCAGCAGGTCTAGGGTAAGCGGGGAGCTGTTTTTT. Its protein is CASRSRVSGELFF.

The chain couples TRBV7-8 to TRBJ1-5; no definite D call. Trimming removed 1 base at V and 6 bases at J, with 10 bases between. The CDR3 sequence is 14 residues long. Germline V gene sequence: CDR1 SGHVS, CDR2 FQNEAQ. This CDR3 reads CASSLGSGGQPQHF. CDR3 coding DNA: TGTGCCAGCAGCTTAGGTTCGGGTGGTCAGCCCCAGCATTTT.

This chain links TRBV5-8 with TRBJ1-4; 7 nucleotides match TRBD1. Per the germline V gene, CDR1 is SGHTS and CDR2 is YDEGEE. The CDR3 runs to 17 residues. V dropped 4 bases and J dropped 1; count of bases not matched to a gene: 10. DNA for the CDR3: TGTGCCAGCAGCGGCCGGGACAGCCGCAGAACTAATGAAAAACTGTTTTTT. This encodes CASSGRDSRRTNEKLFF.

This chain joins TRBV2 and TRBJ2-7, with 10 positions matching TRBD2. With 3 bases clipped from V and 2 bases from J, the junction kept 10 bases outside the gene matches. This CDR3 is built from 17 residues. CDR1 and CDR2 from the germline V gene are SNHLY and FYNNEI. This CDR3 is CASSDRLAGVNTYEQYF. In nucleotides, the CDR3 is TGTGCCAGCAGTGATCGGCTAGCGGGAGTAAATACCTACGAGCAGTACTTC.

The J gene is TRBJ1-6, the V gene TRBV7-3; 8 positions match TRBD1. Looked up from germline, CDR1 is SGHTA and CDR2 is FQGTGA. Germline trimming cut 5 bases from V and 8 bases from J; bases unmatched to any gene: 8. This CDR3 has 15 residues. The CDR3 coding sequence is TGTGCCAGCAGCCCTACAGGGGGTAGAGATTCACCCCTCCACTTT. It yields the protein CASSPTGGRDSPLHF.

This rearrangement joins TRBV7-6 to TRBJ1-2; TRBD1 might be the D (5 bases). V was pared by 4 bases and J by 4 bases, with 10 bases between. Germline V gives CDR1 SGHVS, CDR2 FNYEAQ. This CDR3 is 13 amino acids long. CDR3 sequence: CASSSREGYGYTF. The CDR3 region has the DNA TGTGCCAGCAGCTCCAGGGAGGGCTATGGCTACACCTTC.

The chain uses TRBV11-3 and TRBJ2-2, with TRBD1 matching over 7 bases. V shed 5 bases, J shed 2 bases, and the junction held 8 bases outside the gene matches. Germline lookup yields CDR1 SGHNT and CDR2 YENEEA. CDR3 size: 16 residues. Here the CDR3 DNA reads TGTGCCAGCAGCCACCCGGGACAGAAAAACACCGGGGAGCTGTTTTTT. As protein: CASSHPGQKNTGELFF.

The chain is built from TRBV19 and TRBJ1-2; TRBD1 matches 10 bases. Per germline, CDR1 LNHDA and CDR2 SQIVND (reference sequence). The ends lost 5 bases at V and 2 bases at J; junction bases unmatched: 5. The CDR3 runs to 15 residues. This chain's CDR3 is CASSPGGQGNYGYTF. In DNA form, the CDR3 reads TGTGCCAGTAGTCCAGGGGGACAGGGGAACTATGGCTACACCTTC. The variable domain in full, with the rest retrieved from reference TRBV19 and TRBJ1-2, is DGGITQSPKYLFRKEGQNVTLSCEQNLNHDAMYWYRQDPGQGLRLIYYSQIVNDFQKGDIAEGYSVSREKKESFPLTVTSAQKNPTAFYLCASSPGGQGNYGYTFGSGTRLTVV.

The chain uses TRBV20-1 and TRBJ1-1; D not certain. The CDR3 runs to 11 residues. From germline, CDR1 is DFQATT and CDR2 SNEGSKA (reference sequence). V was trimmed by 7 bases and J by 1 base, leaving 7 bases between them. The CDR3 protein is CSVGTNTEAFF. The DNA of the CDR3 is TGCAGTGTAGGAACGAACACTGAAGCTTTCTTT.

The chain recombines TRBV15 with TRBJ1-5; the D is unclear. CDR3 length: 13 amino acids. V lost 0 bases and J lost 5, with 5 bases in between. Looked up from germline, CDR1 is LNHNV and CDR2 is YYDKDF (reference sequence). The CDR3 loop is CATSRDADQPQHF. CDR3 bases: TGTGCCACCAGCAGAGATGCGGATCAGCCCCAGCATTTT.